This TCR beta chain derives from a study of T-cell memory formation after mild COVID-19. Study background: Largely donor-specific TCR clusters were found. Regarding the study as a whole: Clonal second-wave expansions that peaked on day 37 had unconfirmed SARS-CoV-2 specificity.

Regarding this clonotype: Antigen unknown.

Employing constant-segment primers, 5'RACE generated TCR alpha and TCR beta cDNA libraries bearing sample barcodes and UMIs. TCRdb re-called the 5' RACE reads with MiXCR, one entry per CDR3 protein. Counted here are 150,000 to 200,000 distinct CDR3 sequences, about 22% occurring once; the ten biggest clones make up about 21%. The junction had 12 bases not matched to a gene; V was cut back by 5 bases and J by 4 bases. CDR3 length equals 17 residues. The sequencing sample was made of PBMCs or a T cell subset sorted from them (not recorded which). The J gene is TRBJ1-4, the V gene TRBV12-3 or TRBV12-4, with 8 bases matching TRBD1. The source is an adult woman who had mild COVID-19 (a few samples of this study predate the infection). Cell type and time point are not known. The CDR3 spells CASSPGQGFGGNEKLFF. The CDR3 DNA reads as TGTGCCAGCAGTCCCGGACAGGGATTTGGAGGTAATGAAAAACTGTTTTTT.